The entry below describes one T cell receptor beta chain. These data are taken from a study of blood T cell repertoires in COVID-19. The wider study: Some COVID-19 samples were acute and others convalescent; all came from the United States, Italy and Spain. PBMCs, B-cell-depleted T cells, or T cells provided the cDNA or gDNA that made up the material.

Between the trimmed V and J ends, which lost 3 bases and 2 bases, there was a span of 16 bases. The germline gives CDR1 MNHEY, CDR2 SMNVEV (reference sequence). CDR3 length equals 17 residues. Assay: immunoSEQ multiplex PCR; the TCRdb copy retains only in-frame clones and omits some. Here the sample spans 100,000 or so clones, around 86% being singletons. The receptor was isolated from a man between 45 and 60 years old with acute or convalescent COVID-19. What was sequenced was peripheral blood. The V call is TRBV27, the J call TRBJ1-4, with a possible D match to TRBD1 (5 bases). CDR3 residues: CASSFYPGFRTNEKLFF. CDR3 coding DNA: TGTGCCAGCAGTTTTTACCCAGGGTTCCGGACTAATGAAAAACTGTTTTTT.